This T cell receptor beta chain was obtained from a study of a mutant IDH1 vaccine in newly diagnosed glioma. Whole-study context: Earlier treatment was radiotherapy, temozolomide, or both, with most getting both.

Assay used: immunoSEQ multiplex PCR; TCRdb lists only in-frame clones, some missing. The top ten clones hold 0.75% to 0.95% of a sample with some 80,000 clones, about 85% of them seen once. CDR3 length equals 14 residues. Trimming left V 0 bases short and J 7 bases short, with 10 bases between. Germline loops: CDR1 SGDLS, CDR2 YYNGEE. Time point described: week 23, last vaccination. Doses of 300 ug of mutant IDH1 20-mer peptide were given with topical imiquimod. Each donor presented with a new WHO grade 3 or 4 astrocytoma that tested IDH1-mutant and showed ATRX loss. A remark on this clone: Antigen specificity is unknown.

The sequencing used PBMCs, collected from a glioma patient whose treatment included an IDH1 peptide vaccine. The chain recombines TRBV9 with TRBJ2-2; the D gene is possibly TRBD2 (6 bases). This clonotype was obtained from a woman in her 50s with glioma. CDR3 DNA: TGTGCCAGCAGCGTAGGACCGGGGGTCGGGGAGCTGTTTTTT. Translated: CASSVGPGVGELFF.